The 28 T cell receptor beta chains presented below share a single source sample, sequenced in a study of beta chain features in type 1 diabetes (dated 2018 in TCRdb). The library was made by the immunoSEQ multiplex PCR assay. All of the isolated RNA was reverse transcribed with the High Capacity cDNA Reverse Transcription Kit, so expressed TCRB transcripts were sequenced. Held by TCRdb, this immuneACCESS table contains in-frame sequences only and omits some clones. Under half of the omission traces to an unresolved V gene where checked; the cause of the rest is unknown. For this sample there are under 250,000 clones; 14% appear just once. The top ten hold roughly 0.02% of the sample. Broader findings and caveats from the paper: A moderate but significant shortening of TCRB CDR3 length was observed in type 1 diabetes patients in all four CD4+ subsets.

Their specific antigens are unknown. The sample taken for sequencing was naive CD4+ T cells from blood. The label giving this sample's cell subset or site can be read as: true naive CD4+ T cells. The receptors shown here come from a man aged 30-40 years with type 1 diabetes.

The CDR3 DNA follows: TGCGCCAGCAGTCGGCCGCGGGGTGCGACCTACGAGCAGTACTTC. Translation gives CASSRPRGATYEQYF. The J gene is TRBJ2-7, the V gene TRBV23-1, with D maybe TRBD2 (6 bases). Being an ORF, TRBV23-1 has a function that is uncertain. CDR3 size: 15 residues. V gave up 4 bases and J gave up 2 bases, with 15 bases separating them.

This clone occurred a few times. The rearrangement joins TRBV7-2 to TRBJ1-5, with D hard to call. CDR1 SGHTA and CDR2 FQGNSA come from the germline V gene. CDR3 length: 15 amino acids. The V end lost 2 bases, the J end lost 4 bases, and 12 bases lay between the germline ends. The CDR3 DNA reads as TGTGCCAGCAGCTTAAATAGCCAAATAAATCAGCCCCAGCATTTT. Protein sequence: CASSLNSQINQPQHF.

V is TRBV5-1 and J is TRBJ2-3; 8 nucleotides agree with TRBD1. The germline V gene has CDR1 SGHRS and CDR2 YFSETQ. The trim removed 6 bases at V and 5 bases at J, leaving 8 bases unmatched. The CDR3 sequence is 14 residues long. CDR3 in amino acids: CASKADRGVDTQYF. The CDR3 DNA follows: TGCGCCAGCAAAGCTGACAGGGGAGTAGATACGCAGTATTTT.

The chain couples TRBV19 to TRBJ2-1; 8 bases map to TRBD2. This CDR3 is built from 14 residues. With V trimmed by 3 bases and J by 10 bases, 8 bases remained unmatched. In germline, CDR1 is LNHDA, CDR2 SQIVND (reference sequence). CDR3 loop: CASSIGTSPWEQFF. The DNA for the CDR3 is TGTGCCAGTAGTATTGGGACTAGTCCCTGGGAGCAGTTCTTC.

The gene calls are TRBV7-9 and TRBJ2-4; D uncertain. This CDR3 has 15 residues. Germline V gene lookup returns CDR1 SEHNR and CDR2 FQNEAQ (reference sequence). Between the trimmed V and J ends, which lost 1 base and 3 bases, there was a span of 10 bases. DNA for the CDR3: TGTGCCAGCAGCTTAGGTTGGCCCGACAAAAACATTCAGTACTTC. Translated, it gives CASSLGWPDKNIQYF. The variable domain in full, completed from reference TRBV7-9 and TRBJ2-4, reads DTGVSQNPRHKITKRGQNVTFRCDPISEHNRLYWYRQTLGQGPEFLTYFQNEAQLEKSRLLSDRFSAERPKGSFSTLEIQRTEQGDSAMYLCASSLGWPDKNIQYFGAGTRLSVL.

This clone was counted only a few times. The chain links TRBV2 to TRBJ2-7, with 7 bases identical to TRBD1. The CDR3 consists of 16 residues. Looked up from germline, CDR1 is SNHLY and CDR2 is FYNNEI. V lost 4 bases and J lost 7; bases outside the gene matches: 16. This chain's CDR3 is CASSAWGAGGSREQYF. CDR3 DNA: TGTGCCAGCAGTGCGTGGGGAGCAGGGGGATCGCGAGAGCAGTACTTC.

The V and J genes are TRBV25-1 and TRBJ2-1; D ambiguous. V shed 0 bases and J shed 6 bases, with 3 bases lying between them. This CDR3 has 12 amino acids. The germline V gene has CDR1 MGHDK and CDR2 SYGVNS. The DNA for the CDR3 is TGTGCCAGCAGTGAATATAGCAATGAGCAGTTCTTC. Amino acids: CASSEYSNEQFF.

This clone occurred a few times. V gene TRBV18 combines with J gene TRBJ2-7; TRBD1 matches 9 bases. The V segment lost 5 bases and the J segment 4 bases; nucleotides outside the gene matches: 9. The CDR3 loop spans 15 amino acids. Germline V gives CDR1 KGHSH, CDR2 LQKENI. In nucleotides, the CDR3 is TGTGCCAGCTCAGCCCCGGGACAGGGTACATACGAGCAGTACTTC. This translates into CASSAPGQGTYEQYF. Variable domain in full (rest from reference TRBV18 and TRBJ2-7): NAGVMQNPRHLVRRRGQEARLRCSPMKGHSHVYWYRQLPEEGLKFMVYLQKENIIDESGMPKERFSAEFPKEGPSILRIQQVVRGDSAAYFCASSAPGQGTYEQYFGPGTRLTVT.

This clone was detected only a few times. The V gene is TRBV18, the J gene TRBJ2-1; D is unresolved. V was cut by 3 bases and J by 5 bases, with 17 bases left in between. The CDR3 is 16 amino acids. The germline V gene has CDR1 KGHSH and CDR2 LQKENI. The CDR3 DNA reads as TGTGCCAGCTCACCCGCCCTAGTAAACGGAAACAATGAGCAGTTCTTC. Translating it yields CASSPALVNGNNEQFF.

This clone has only a few counts. The rearrangement uses TRBV7-9 and TRBJ2-7, with D possibly TRBD2 on 6 matching bases. The V and J ends lost 4 bases and 5 bases respectively, with 21 bases between them. The V gene's germline CDR1 is SEHNR and CDR2 FQNEAQ (reference sequence). The CDR3 consists of 16 residues. CDR3 protein: CASSSNPGLLINEQYF. CDR3 DNA sequence: TGTGCCAGCAGCTCTAATCCGGGACTCCTAATTAACGAGCAGTACTTC.

This clone was seen only a few times. This rearrangement joins TRBV28 to TRBJ2-4; TRBD2 matches 7 bases. CDR3 length: 12 residues. Trimming removed 7 bases from V and 6 bases from J; junction bases left unmatched: 3. The germline gives CDR1 MDHEN, CDR2 SYDVKM. This CDR3 is CASTGGGNIQYF. The CDR3 bases are TGTGCCAGCACTGGGGGGGGAAACATTCAGTACTTC.

The rearrangement joins TRBV4-1 to TRBJ1-2; 9 bases line up with TRBD1. Germline V CDR1 and CDR2: MGHRA, YSYEKL. Trimming took 4 bases from V and 6 from J; bases not matched to a gene: 15. The CDR3 contains 17 residues. The CDR3 here is CASSPLGQGKQEDGYTF. The CDR3 nucleotides read TGCGCCAGCAGCCCCCTAGGACAGGGGAAGCAGGAAGATGGCTACACCTTC.

J is TRBJ1-1 and V is TRBV6-5; D may be TRBD1 (6 bases). The CDR3 totals 14 residues. The V end was cut by 4 bases, the J end by 2 bases, with 11 bases between. Germline V gene data show CDR1 as MNHEY and CDR2 as SVGAGI. The CDR3 DNA reads as TGTGCCAGCAGTTCCTGGACAGAAAACACTGAAGCTTTCTTT. Amino acids: CASSSWTENTEAFF.

V gene TRBV29-1 combines with J gene TRBJ2-3; D uncertain. Between the trimmed V and J ends, which lost 3 bases and 6 bases, there was a span of 13 bases. The CDR3 is 13 residues long. Germline V gene data show CDR1 as SQVTM and CDR2 as ANQGSEA. CDR3: CSVDPTPRDTQYF. In nucleotides, the CDR3 is TGCAGCGTTGATCCCACCCCCCGGGATACGCAGTATTTT.

The chain uses TRBV27 and TRBJ2-1, with D perhaps TRBD2 (5 bases). Germline values: CDR1 MNHEY, CDR2 SMNVEV (reference sequence). CDR3 size: 15 residues. Trimming took 0 bases from V and 4 from J, leaving 10 bases between them. The CDR3 loop reads CASSLSSGVYNEQFF. The CDR3 DNA reads TGTGCCAGCAGTTTATCCAGCGGAGTATACAATGAGCAGTTCTTC.

The chain has TRBV11-2 and TRBJ2-5; 11 nucleotides line up with TRBD2. With V trimmed by 1 base and J by 1 base, 2 bases remained unmatched. This CDR3 has 16 residues. Per germline, CDR1 SGHAT and CDR2 FQNNGV. The DNA for the CDR3 is TGTGCCAGCAGCTTAGGAGGGACTAGCGGCCAAGAGACCCAGTACTTC. As protein: CASSLGGTSGQETQYF.

The V and J genes are TRBV28 and TRBJ2-5, with 12 bases that match TRBD2. The CDR3 has 15 residues. Trimming at V came to 5 bases and at J to 6 bases, leaving 7 bases not matched to a gene. Germline CDR1 and CDR2: MDHEN and SYDVKM. Written as DNA, the CDR3 is TGTGCCAGCAGTCAGACTAGCGGGAGTCAGAAGACCCAGTACTTC. Translating it yields CASSQTSGSQKTQYF. The full variable domain, its missing parts supplied by reference TRBV28 and TRBJ2-5, is DVKVTQSSRYLVKRTGEKVFLECVQDMDHENMFWYRQDPGLGLRLIYFSYDVKMKEKGDIPEGYSVSREKKERFSLILESASTNQTSMYLCASSQTSGSQKTQYFGPGTRLLVL.

This clone was seen more than once but under ten times. The chain uses TRBV7-9 and TRBJ2-7, with D maybe TRBD1 (6 bases). Trimming left V 5 bases short and J 3 bases short, with 8 bases between. Germline V gene lookup returns CDR1 SEHNR and CDR2 FQNEAQ (reference sequence). The CDR3 sequence is 12 residues long. This chain's CDR3 is CASSTTGYEQYF. CDR3 in DNA: TGTGCCAGCAGCACGACAGGCTACGAGCAGTACTTC.

This clone turned up a few times. V is TRBV5-4 and J is TRBJ2-5; the match to TRBD2 covers 8 bases. CDR1 and CDR2 (germline): SGHNT, YYREEE (reference sequence). V trimming: 1 base; J trimming: 5 bases; junction bases outside the gene matches: 1. CDR3 size: 13 residues. This CDR3 reads CASSLPSGETQYF. As DNA, the CDR3 is TGTGCCAGCAGCTTGCCTAGCGGGGAGACCCAGTACTTC.

The chain combines TRBV7-2 with TRBJ2-3; 10 bases are a match to TRBD2. CDR1 and CDR2 (germline): SGHTA, FQGNSA. The CDR3 consists of 16 residues. The ends lost 5 bases at V and 0 bases at J; junction bases unmatched: 5. In DNA, the CDR3 is TGTGCCAGCAGCGGACTAGCGGACTCTAGCACAGATACGCAGTATTTT. This translates into CASSGLADSSTDTQYF.

This clone appeared a few times. The chain uses TRBV18 and TRBJ2-7; 12 bases are a match to TRBD2. V shed 2 bases, J shed 5 bases, and the junction held 4 bases outside the gene matches. The CDR3 covers 15 residues. Germline V gene sequence: CDR1 KGHSH, CDR2 LQKENI. CDR3 region: CASSPRTSGINEQYF. The CDR3 DNA sequence: TGTGCCAGCTCACCAAGGACTAGCGGGATCAACGAGCAGTACTTC.

About this clone itself: Other DNA sequences in the same sample also yield this CDR3. The J gene is TRBJ1-1, the V gene TRBV5-1, with TRBD1 matching 7 bases. V was clipped by 4 bases and J by 1 base; unmatched bases: 4. The CDR3 sequence is 14 residues long. In germline, CDR1 is SGHRS, CDR2 YFSETQ. The CDR3 DNA sequence: TGCGCCAGCAGCCTTGGGGACAGGAACACTGAAGCTTTCTTT. Translated, it gives CASSLGDRNTEAFF.

The CDR3 nucleotides are TGTGCCAGCAGCTTGGGAGGCCCGAACACTGAAGCTTTCTTT. It translates to CASSLGGPNTEAFF. The chain employs TRBV27 and TRBJ1-1; no firm D call. CDR1 is MNHEY and CDR2 is SMNVEV in the germline V gene (reference sequence). This CDR3 comprises 14 residues. Trimming left V 6 bases short and J 1 base short, with 12 bases between.

This clone has just a few counts. Other nucleotide sequences in the sample specify the same CDR3. CDR3 protein: CASSGQGETEAFF. CDR3 in DNA: TGTGCCAGCAGCGGACAGGGGGAGACTGAAGCTTTCTTT. The chain employs TRBV2 and TRBJ1-1, with 10 bases lining up with TRBD1. The CDR3 has 13 amino acids. Germline V CDR1 and CDR2: SNHLY, FYNNEI. After removal of 6 bases from V and 5 bases from J, the junction contained 3 bases not matched to a gene.

The chain links TRBV2 to TRBJ2-7; 7 bases fit TRBD1. J was trimmed by 0 bases and V by 9 bases; bases with no gene match: 8. The CDR3 runs to 14 residues. Looked up from germline, CDR1 is SNHLY and CDR2 is FYNNEI. The CDR3 here is CASRGGRGSYEQYF. CDR3 bases: TGTGCCAGTCGAGGGGGCAGGGGCTCCTACGAGCAGTACTTC.

The chain combines TRBV29-1 with TRBJ1-2; D remains unclear. The CDR3 sequence is 13 residues long. Germline V gives CDR1 SQVTM, CDR2 ANQGSEA. The V end lost 3 bases, the J end lost 4 bases, and 12 bases lay between the germline ends. CDR3: CSVDGSGFYGYTF. As DNA, the CDR3 is TGCAGCGTTGACGGTTCCGGGTTCTATGGCTACACCTTC.

There are a few counts of this clone. The chain combines TRBV5-1 with TRBJ1-1; possible D gene TRBD1, 6 bases. CDR3 length: 13 residues. CDR1 is SGHRS, CDR2 YFSETQ, per germline. V shed 6 bases and J shed 0 bases, with 9 bases lying between them. The CDR3 sequence is CASTGQMNTEAFF. The DNA for the CDR3 is TGCGCCAGCACCGGACAGATGAACACTGAAGCTTTCTTT.

The V gene is TRBV29-1, the J gene TRBJ2-3, with 7 nucleotides matching TRBD2. CDR3 length: 14 amino acids. V lost 6 bases, J lost 4 bases, and 10 bases stayed unmatched. Germline CDR1 reads SQVTM; CDR2 reads ANQGSEA. In DNA form, the CDR3 reads TGCAGCGTCGGCCGACTAGCAGTGGCAGATACGCAGTATTTT. Its protein product is CSVGRLAVADTQYF.